The sequence of this T cell receptor (beta chain) was determined in a study of CD8 T cells in ankylosing spondylitis. Quantitative barcoded 5'-RACE was used to prepare TCR beta libraries. TCRdb fed the 5' RACE reads into MiXCR, producing one record per CDR3 protein. The sample includes about 450,000 distinct CDR3 sequences, 20% to 30% of them seen just once. Trimming took off 0 bases at V and 2 bases at J, with 11 bases between the two ends. The CDR3 has 16 amino acids. Germline V CDR1 and CDR2: MNHEY, SVGAGI. A note on this clonotype: Its target is unknown.

Whole-study results and caveats: As reported, disease-linked clones showed significant enrichment in matched ankylosing spondylitis synovial fluid. With a CD8+ phenotype, disease-linked clones were relatively rare in peripheral blood. Blood from ankylosing spondylitis patients appeared to carry a characteristic eight-variant TCR beta motif. Previously reported in reactive arthritis synovial fluid and blood were some of the motif variants.

This receptor was obtained from a male donor with ankylosing spondylitis. The rearrangement uses TRBV6-5 and TRBJ1-3; possible D gene TRBD1, 6 bases. The sequenced sample consisted of blood, either unsorted or a sorted T cell fraction (not recorded which). The CDR3 here is CASSYSGGSTGNTIYF. In DNA form, the CDR3 reads TGTGCCAGCAGTTACTCCGGGGGCTCGACTGGAAACACCATATATTTT.